Listed here are 16 T cell receptor beta chains from one sample, sequenced in a study of T cell repertoires in cytomegalovirus infection. TCRdb called the reads again in MiXCR, with one record for every CDR3 protein. The profile shows 300,000 to 400,000 distinct CDR3 sequences, about 29% of them singletons. The antigens these receptors bind are not known. The sequences come from cultured PBMCs, collected from culture after CMV antigen stimulation. These receptors were taken from a human donor in good health (CMV status not recorded). Some clones in this sample may be carry-over from other donors' samples.

This clonotype has at least ten counts. The chain uses TRBV7-9 and TRBJ1-6, with D uncertain. The CDR3 contains 14 residues. The germline V gene has CDR1 SEHNR and CDR2 FQNEAQ (reference sequence). The germline V and J ends were trimmed by 5 bases and 4 bases, with 9 bases remaining between them. The CDR3 loop is CASSRWDYNSPLHF. The CDR3 nucleotides are TGTGCCAGCAGCCGCTGGGATTATAATTCACCCCTCCACTTT.

This clonotype was observed many times. The chain uses TRBV7-3 and TRBJ2-3, with a weak D call TRBD2 (5 bases). The CDR3 runs 16 residues. V dropped 4 bases and J dropped 4 bases, with 18 bases sitting between them. CDR1 and CDR2 from the germline V gene are SGHTA and FQGTGA. This CDR3 is CASSSLEGGVSDTQYF. The CDR3 region has the DNA TGTGCCAGCAGCTCTCTCGAGGGTGGGGTGTCAGATACGCAGTATTTT.

This clonotype was counted ten times or more. The chain has TRBV7-2 and TRBJ1-4; tentatively, D is TRBD1 (5 bases). Trimming removed 5 bases from V and 7 bases from J, with 23 bases in between. The CDR3 has 17 residues. Germline loops: CDR1 SGHTA, CDR2 FQGNSA. CDR3 sequence (DNA): TGTGCCAGCAGCCCCCGGGCAGACGGGGCGAGGAGTGAAAAACTGTTTTTT. This codes for CASSPRADGARSEKLFF.

The chain recombines TRBV5-1 with TRBJ2-7, with D perhaps being TRBD1 or TRBD2 (5 bases each). V was shortened by 5 bases and J by 5 bases, with 17 bases between the two germline ends. CDR1 SGHRS and CDR2 YFSETQ come from the germline V gene. CDR3 length: 14 residues. CDR3 DNA sequence: TGCGCCAGCAGACCGAGGTCGGGACCCGACGAGCAGTACTTC. It translates to CASRPRSGPDEQYF. The full variable domain, rest sourced from reference TRBV5-1 and TRBJ2-7, is KAGVTQTPRYLIKTRGQQVTLSCSPISGHRSVSWYQQTPGQGLQFLFEYFSETQRNKGNFPGRFSGRQFSNSRSEMNVSTLELGDSALYLCASRPRSGPDEQYFGPGTRLTVT.

The CDR3 bases are TGCGCCAGCAGCCCCTCAGGGGGCGGAAGCTCCTACAATGAGCAGTTCTTC. Its translation is CASSPSGGGSSYNEQFF. The chain combines TRBV4-1 with TRBJ2-1; 8 nucleotides align to TRBD1. CDR1 is MGHRA and CDR2 is YSYEKL in the germline V gene. This CDR3 contains 17 residues. J gave up 0 bases and V 4 bases, and 8 bases lay outside the gene matches.

The chain is built from TRBV18 and TRBJ1-2; 7 bases fit TRBD1. V gave up 4 bases and J gave up 6 bases; unmatched junction bases: 5. Germline V lookup: CDR1 KGHSH, CDR2 LQKENI. This CDR3 has 13 amino acids. CDR3 amino acids: CASSLQGEDGYTF. As DNA, the CDR3 is TGTGCCAGCTCACTTCAGGGGGAGGATGGCTACACCTTC.

This chain uses TRBV5-4 with TRBJ1-2; D is perhaps TRBD1 (5 bases). Germline assignment: CDR1 SGHNT and CDR2 YYREEE (reference sequence). V was shortened by 0 bases and J by 4 bases, with 16 bases between the two germline ends. The CDR3 runs 16 residues. CDR3 region: CASSLGGGGRVYGYTF. Written as DNA, the CDR3 is TGTGCCAGCAGCTTGGGGGGCGGGGGAAGGGTCTATGGCTACACCTTC.

There are many counts of this clonotype. The V gene is TRBV7-2, the J gene TRBJ1-1, with D perhaps matching TRBD1 (5 bases). The germline gives CDR1 SGHTA, CDR2 FQGNSA. V lost 4 bases and J 1 base, leaving 10 bases between the germline ends. The CDR3 has 14 residues. CDR3 sequence (DNA): TGTGCCAGCAGCTCACAACAGGCGAACACTGAAGCTTTCTTT. Amino acid sequence: CASSSQQANTEAFF.

The chain carries TRBV7-2 and TRBJ2-5, with 7 bases aligning to TRBD1. V trimming: 11 bases; J trimming: 5 bases; junction bases outside the gene matches: 8. This CDR3 is built from 12 residues. Germline-derived CDR1 and CDR2 are SGHTA and FQGNSA. As DNA, the CDR3 is TGTGCCGGTCAAGGGGGCGGGGAGACCCAGTACTTC. Amino acid sequence: CAGQGGGETQYF.

Turning to this clonotype: This sequence may be a read error, since a much larger clone differs from it by one base. V is TRBV11-3 and J is TRBJ2-1, with 7 positions matching TRBD2. Trimming took 1 base from V and 7 from J; bases not matched to a gene: 13. Looked up from germline, CDR1 is SGHNT and CDR2 is YENEEA. This CDR3 has 17 amino acids. CDR3 sequence: CASSLGGQRELNNEQFF. CDR3 DNA: TGTGCCAGCAGCTTAGGTGGCCAGCGGGAATTAAATAATGAGCAGTTCTTC. Together with reference TRBV11-3 and TRBJ2-1, the CDR3 gives the full variable domain: EAGVVQSPRYKIIEKKQPVAFWCNPISGHNTLYWYLQNLGQGPELLIRYENEEAVDDSQLPKDRFSAERLKGVDSTLKIQPAELGDSAVYLCASSLGGQRELNNEQFFGPGTRLTVL.

The chain employs TRBV7-3 and TRBJ2-3; D tentatively fits TRBD1 or TRBD2 (5 bases each). The CDR3 runs to 16 residues. Germline V gene data show CDR1 as SGHTA and CDR2 as FQGTGA. Trimming left V 1 base short and J 6 bases short, with 17 bases between. This chain's CDR3 is CASSLIPRGLADTQYF. The CDR3, as DNA: TGTGCCAGCAGCTTAATCCCGAGGGGTTTGGCGGATACGCAGTATTTT. Full variable domain (remainder filled in from reference TRBV7-3 and TRBJ2-3): GAGVSQTPSNKVTEKGKYVELRCDPISGHTALYWYRQSLGQGPEFLIYFQGTGAADDSGLPNDRFFAVRPEGSVSTLKIQRTERGDSAVYLCASSLIPRGLADTQYFGPGTRLTVL.

This clonotype has just one count. This chain links TRBV28 with TRBJ2-3; TRBD2 agrees at 7 bases. Germline CDR1 and CDR2: MDHEN and SYDVKM. V lost 8 bases to trimming and J lost 4 bases; unmatched junction nucleotides: 6. The CDR3 has 13 amino acids. CDR3 in DNA: TGTGCCAGCCTGGGACTATCATCAGATACGCAGTATTTT. It codes for CASLGLSSDTQYF.

This clonotype was observed a few times. The V and J genes are TRBV5-6 and TRBJ1-2; D may be TRBD1 (6 bases). The CDR3 covers 14 residues. Germline CDR1 and CDR2: SGHDT and YYEEEE. Trimming removed 4 bases at V and 3 bases at J, with 13 bases between. The CDR3 loop is CASSTGQQDYGYTF. CDR3 coding DNA: TGTGCCAGCAGCACCGGACAGCAAGACTATGGCTACACCTTC.

The chain uses TRBV11-2 and TRBJ2-2; perhaps TRBD1 as D (7 bases). Germline V gene lookup returns CDR1 SGHAT and CDR2 FQNNGV. CDR3 length equals 15 residues. V was shortened by 5 bases and J by 8 bases, with 18 bases between the two germline ends. The DNA for the CDR3 is TGTGCCAGCAGCGTCGGAGGGGGCCTATCGGGGGAGCTGTTTTTT. It translates to CASSVGGGLSGELFF.

The CDR3 protein is CASSIFGQALQPQHF. The CDR3 DNA sequence: TGTGCCAGTAGTATTTTTGGACAGGCCCTTCAGCCCCAGCATTTT. The gene calls are TRBV19 and TRBJ1-5; TRBD1 matches 7 bases. Germline V gene sequence: CDR1 LNHDA, CDR2 SQIVND (reference sequence). The CDR3 is 15 residues long. V gave up 3 bases and J gave up 6 bases; unmatched junction bases: 8.

The table lists this clonotype with a few counts. The chain joins TRBV28 to TRBJ2-7, with TRBD2 matching over 8 bases. After removal of 7 bases from V and 4 bases from J, the junction contained 9 bases not matched to a gene. The CDR3 runs to 14 residues. CDR1 and CDR2 from the germline V gene are MDHEN and SYDVKM. The CDR3 is CASIPGRVAYEQYF. For the CDR3, the DNA is TGTGCCAGCATCCCCGGGAGGGTGGCTTACGAGCAGTACTTC.